The 4 T cell receptor beta chains in this list originate from one sample, sequenced in a study of T cells in Graves' hyperthyroidism and ophthalmopathy. From RNA transcripts, TCR beta CDR3 regions were amplified. The TCR CDR3 first-round RT-PCR relied on the HTBI primer set. TCRdb called the multiplex PCR reads again in MiXCR, with one record for every CDR3 protein. This table has roughly 650,000 distinct CDR3 sequences, 15% to 20% appearing once. The sequenced sample consisted of blood. Receptor source: a woman aged 40 to 50 with Graves' ophthalmopathy.

Ten or more counts support this clonotype. The chain joins TRBV7-3 to TRBJ2-1; TRBD2 matches at 11 bases. With 4 bases clipped from V and 9 bases from J, the junction kept 2 bases outside the gene matches. Germline values: CDR1 SGHTA, CDR2 FQGTGA. The CDR3 consists of 13 residues. CDR3 region: CASSSGLAGEQFF. Here the CDR3 DNA reads TGTGCCAGCAGCTCCGGACTAGCGGGTGAGCAGTTCTTC.

There are a few counts of this clonotype. This rearrangement joins TRBV28 to TRBJ2-7; 7 bases match TRBD1. Germline V gene sequence: CDR1 MDHEN, CDR2 SYDVKM. Trimming took 2 bases from V and 7 from J; bases not matched to a gene: 20. CDR3 size: 18 residues. CDR3 in DNA: TGTGCCAGCAGTTTAGATTTTACCGGGACAGCCTTCCACCGAGAGCAGTACTTC. Encoded protein: CASSLDFTGTAFHREQYF.

V usage is TRBV3-1 and J usage is TRBJ2-5; D unresolved. From germline, CDR1 is LGHDT and CDR2 YNNKEL (reference sequence). V dropped 4 bases and J dropped 0 bases, with 9 bases sitting between them. This CDR3 spans 14 amino acids. The CDR3 is CASSPGPYQETQYF. DNA for the CDR3: TGTGCCAGCAGCCCTGGCCCGTACCAAGAGACCCAGTACTTC.

This sequence joins TRBV7-8 and TRBJ1-5; the match to TRBD1 covers 8 bases. CDR3 length: 15 residues. The V gene's germline CDR1 is SGHVS and CDR2 FQNEAQ. The ends lost 4 bases at V and 3 bases at J; junction bases unmatched: 5. CDR3 sequence (DNA): TGTGCCAGCAGCTCCCGGACAGGGCTCAATCAGCCCCAGCATTTT. Protein sequence: CASSSRTGLNQPQHF.